This T cell receptor beta chain was observed in a study of cytomegalovirus exposure and HLA in healthy donors. Study-wide context: A previous analysis identified 90 million to 140 million unique TCR beta sequences derived from roughly 180 million T cells.

Whole-study results and caveats: In an earlier analysis, about 87% or about 30%: the productive usage of most TCR beta V segments. Later analysis reportedly placed an Asian-associated ancestry cluster below the approximately 700-donor mean in N-insertions. In a later analysis, TCR association rates varied by HLA locus: DRB1 most, HLA-C fewest.

This PCR relied on a set of 60 Vbeta primers and 13 Jbeta primers. Measured with immunoSEQ multiplex PCR; TCRdb has only the in-frame clones, and not every one. Its listing shows some 120,000 clones. Concerning this clone: Its matching antigen is unknown.

The V segment lost 0 bases and the J segment 8 bases; nucleotides outside the gene matches: 11. This CDR3 has 17 residues. Per the germline V gene, CDR1 is SGHTA and CDR2 is FQGNSA. This chain connects TRBV7-2 to TRBJ2-1; 9 nucleotides match TRBD2. The origin of this receptor is a man younger than 30 in good health and CMV-seronegative. The specimen sequenced was PBMCs. The CDR3 protein is CASSLASRSGRFYEQFF. Here the CDR3 DNA reads TGTGCCAGCAGCTTAGCGTCACGGAGCGGGAGGTTCTATGAGCAGTTCTTC.